This T cell receptor (beta chain) is from a study of blood T cell repertoires in COVID-19. Here immunoSEQ multiplex PCR was the method, and the copy in TCRdb shows in-frame clones only, minus some. The data show roughly 57,000 clones, with around 90% seen just once and 16% held by the top ten. What was sequenced was peripheral blood. The sequence derives from a man older than 75 with acute or convalescent COVID-19.

Here the CDR3 reads CASSLALGGGLEETQYF. DNA for the CDR3: TGTGCCAGCAGCTTAGCTCTCGGTGGGGGGTTGGAAGAGACCCAGTACTTC. V and J are TRBV7-9 and TRBJ2-5, with D maybe TRBD2 (6 bases). Between the trimmed V and J ends, which lost 0 bases and 3 bases, there was a span of 17 bases. The CDR3 contains 17 residues. Germline CDR1 reads SEHNR; CDR2 reads FQNEAQ (reference sequence).